This TCR beta chain was profiled in a study of T cell clones after liver transplantation. The CDR3 runs 14 residues. Libraries were prepared by immunoSEQ multiplex PCR; TCRdb keeps only in-frame clonotypes and omits some of them. The data show fewer than 50,000 clones, around 84% seen once. The rearrangement uses TRBV21-1 and TRBJ1-4. TRBV21-1 is designated a pseudogene. The source was CD4+ T cells from blood, collected 24 months after liver transplant. The receptor's source is a human patient who received a liver transplant. Some T cells may trace back to the graft donor. This CDR3 reads CASSIESPPGKLFF. Written as DNA, the CDR3 is TGTGCCAGCAGCATTGAATCCCCCCCGGGAAAACTGTTTTTT.